These 20 T cell receptor beta chains were sequenced from one sample in a study of cytomegalovirus exposure and HLA in healthy donors. PCR amplification relied on 60 Vbeta primers (plus 13 Jbeta primers). Clones were read by immunoSEQ multiplex PCR, and TCRdb kept only the in-frame ones, dropping some. The sample has 75,000 to 100,000 clones, and its top ten clones hold under 1.5%. What was sequenced was PBMCs. These receptor sequences come from a woman aged 60-75 years in good health and CMV-seronegative.

J is TRBJ1-4 and V is TRBV5-1; TRBD1 is a possible D gene (6 bases). This CDR3 region has 16 residues. With 0 bases removed from V and 7 bases from J, the gap between germline ends came to 16 bases. From germline, CDR1 is SGHRS and CDR2 YFSETQ. The CDR3 protein is CASSLAHGGAIEKLFF. CDR3 bases: TGCGCCAGCAGCTTGGCTCATGGGGGGGCGATTGAAAAACTGTTTTTT. The whole variable domain, remainder taken from reference TRBV5-1 and TRBJ1-4, is KAGVTQTPRYLIKTRGQQVTLSCSPISGHRSVSWYQQTPGQGLQFLFEYFSETQRNKGNFPGRFSGRQFSNSRSEMNVSTLELGDSALYLCASSLAHGGAIEKLFFGSGTQLSVL.

In the case of this clone: The junction differs from germline at one of its ends, possibly a read error. The chain uses TRBV6-6 and TRBJ2-7; 12 bases are a match to TRBD1. Germline V gene lookup returns CDR1 MNHNY and CDR2 SVGAGI (reference sequence). The CDR3 is 15 amino acids. CDR3 coding DNA: TGTGCCAGCAGTTACGGGACAGGGGGCGGGGGAGAGCAGCACTTC. This encodes CASSYGTGGGGEQHF.

The chain uses TRBV5-1 and TRBJ2-1; TRBD1 is a possible D gene (5 bases). V lost 5 bases to trimming and J lost 2 bases, with 14 bases between them. The CDR3 runs to 15 residues. CDR1 is SGHRS, CDR2 YFSETQ, per germline. The CDR3 region is CASRNLGQAYNEQFF. The CDR3 nucleotides are TGCGCCAGCAGGAATCTGGGGCAGGCCTACAATGAGCAGTTCTTC.

This chain joins TRBV6-5 and TRBJ1-1; a weak D match, TRBD1 (6 bases). The CDR3 consists of 16 residues. Trimming shortened V by 4 bases and J by 1 base, and 16 bases separated the two germline ends. Germline V gene data show CDR1 as MNHEY and CDR2 as SVGAGI. CDR3 loop: CASSWWGGGKNTEAFF. The CDR3 DNA is TGTGCCAGCAGTTGGTGGGGAGGGGGGAAGAACACTGAAGCTTTCTTT.

Points on this clone: The same CDR3 can be traced to other DNA sequences in this sample. This chain uses TRBV29-1 with TRBJ1-5; TRBD1 agrees at 7 bases. V shed 3 bases, J shed 1 base, and the junction held 6 bases outside the gene matches. The CDR3 totals 15 residues. From germline, CDR1 is SQVTM and CDR2 ANQGSEA. The CDR3 nucleotides are TGCAGCGTTGAGTTACCAGGGGGAAGCAATCAGCCCCAGCATTTT. Encoded protein: CSVELPGGSNQPQHF.

The rearrangement links TRBV7-9 to TRBJ2-1, with 7 bases matching TRBD2. The CDR3 runs 15 residues. Per germline, CDR1 SEHNR and CDR2 FQNEAQ (reference sequence). J lost 4 bases, V lost 5 bases, and 8 bases had no gene match. This CDR3 is CASSAAGVGYNEQFF. Written as DNA, the CDR3 is TGTGCCAGCAGCGCGGCGGGAGTCGGGTACAATGAGCAGTTCTTC.

The chain is built from TRBV4-1 and TRBJ1-2, with 10 bases identical to TRBD1. V trimming: 0 bases; J trimming: 8 bases; junction bases outside the gene matches: 6. This CDR3 comprises 15 residues. CDR1 and CDR2 from the germline V gene are MGHRA and YSYEKL. The DNA of the CDR3 is TGCGCCAGCAGCCAAGATCGTGGGACAGGGGACGGCTACACCTTC. It is translated as CASSQDRGTGDGYTF.

The gene calls are TRBV6-5 and TRBJ2-5, with 7 bases identical to TRBD2. With V trimmed by 8 bases and J by 1 base, 4 bases remained unmatched. The germline V gene encodes CDR1 MNHEY and CDR2 SVGAGI. CDR3 length: 13 residues. In DNA, the CDR3 is TGTGCCAGCCGAGGGACTACCCAAGAGACCCAGTACTTC. This encodes CASRGTTQETQYF.

V is TRBV28 and J is TRBJ2-7; the D is unclear. The germline CDR1 and CDR2 sequences are MDHEN and SYDVKM. V lost 5 bases, J lost 1 base, and 12 bases lay in between. The length of the CDR3 is 14 residues. This CDR3 reads CASSMPGTSYEQYF. The CDR3 DNA sequence: TGTGCCAGCAGTATGCCAGGCACTTCCTACGAGCAGTACTTC.

J is TRBJ2-5 and V is TRBV4-3, with TRBD2 matching over 7 bases. The germline V gene encodes CDR1 LGHNA and CDR2 YSLEER. V gave up 1 base and J gave up 5 bases; unmatched junction bases: 7. The CDR3 sequence is 15 residues long. The chain's CDR3 is CASSQGGGGWETQYF. CDR3 in DNA: TGCGCCAGCAGCCAAGGCGGGGGTGGGTGGGAGACCCAGTACTTC.

The chain uses TRBV19 and TRBJ2-7; the D gene is possibly TRBD2 (5 bases). The CDR3 contains 15 residues. Germline values: CDR1 LNHDA, CDR2 SQIVND (reference sequence). Trimming left V 7 bases short and J 0 bases short, with 16 bases between. This CDR3 reads CASTPKAGYSYEQYF. DNA for the CDR3: TGTGCCAGTACCCCCAAGGCGGGCTACTCCTACGAGCAGTACTTC.

This chain uses TRBV11-2 with TRBJ2-7; perhaps TRBD2 as D (6 bases). V was clipped by 5 bases and J by 3 bases, with 17 bases between them. Germline CDR1 is SGHAT and CDR2 is FQNNGV. The CDR3 totals 15 residues. Here the CDR3 reads CASSPGAGSVYEQYF. The CDR3 DNA follows: TGTGCCAGCAGCCCCGGGGCGGGAAGTGTCTACGAGCAGTACTTC. The full variable domain, in which reference TRBV11-2 and TRBJ2-7 provide the parts outside the CDR3, is EAGVAQSPRYKIIEKRQSVAFWCNPISGHATLYWYQQILGQGPKLLIQFQNNGVVDDSQLPKDRFSAERLKGVDSTLKIQPAKLEDSAVYLCASSPGAGSVYEQYFGPGTRLTVT.

The rearrangement uses TRBV27 and TRBJ2-5, with 9 bases matching TRBD1. The CDR3 length is 14 residues. V lost 3 bases and J lost 7; bases outside the gene matches: 6. Germline CDR1 is MNHEY and CDR2 is SMNVEV (reference sequence). CDR3 in DNA: TGTGCCAGCAGTTTCCGACAGGGGGAGGGGACCCAGTACTTC. The encoded protein is CASSFRQGEGTQYF.

J is TRBJ2-1 and V is TRBV5-1; 16 bases are shared with TRBD2. After removal of 4 bases from V and 10 bases from J, the junction contained 14 bases not matched to a gene. The V gene's germline CDR1 is SGHRS and CDR2 YFSETQ. This CDR3 is built from 18 residues. The CDR3 coding sequence is TGCGCCAGCAGCACCCAAGGGACTAGCGGGAGGGCCAAAGGGGAGCAGTTCTTC. As protein: CASSTQGTSGRAKGEQFF. Combining the CDR3 with reference TRBV5-1 and TRBJ2-1 gives the whole variable domain KAGVTQTPRYLIKTRGQQVTLSCSPISGHRSVSWYQQTPGQGLQFLFEYFSETQRNKGNFPGRFSGRQFSNSRSEMNVSTLELGDSALYLCASSTQGTSGRAKGEQFFGPGTRLTVL.

Notes on this clone: Other nucleotide sequences from this sample produce the same CDR3. The chain employs TRBV20-1 and TRBJ2-3; D is perhaps TRBD2 (6 bases). V was trimmed by 5 bases and J by 8 bases, leaving 11 bases between them. Germline assignment: CDR1 DFQATT and CDR2 SNEGSKA (reference sequence). The CDR3 length is 11 residues. CDR3 bases: TGCAGTGCTCGACTAGGGCGTACGCAGTATTTT. It is translated as CSARLGRTQYF.

The genes are TRBV30 and TRBJ2-5; 11 positions match TRBD2. Germline CDR1 GTSNPN, CDR2 SVGIG (reference sequence). CDR3 length: 15 amino acids. After removal of 0 bases from V and 3 bases from J, the junction contained 3 bases not matched to a gene. The CDR3 is CAWSVLSGREETQYF. DNA for the CDR3: TGTGCCTGGAGTGTACTTAGCGGGAGGGAAGAGACCCAGTACTTC.

The chain employs TRBV2 and TRBJ2-5, with TRBD1 matching 9 bases. Matching the DNA end better, TRBJ2-7 makes the J call doubtful. The length of the CDR3 is 14 residues. Germline V gives CDR1 SNHLY, CDR2 FYNNEI. CDR3 region: CASSYRDRAYEQYF. In nucleotides, the CDR3 is TGTGCCAGCAGTTACCGGGACAGGGCCTACGAGCAGTACTTC.

This sequence joins TRBV5-4 and TRBJ2-2; unclear D gene. Germline values: CDR1 SGHNT, CDR2 YYREEE (reference sequence). Trimming removed 1 base at V and 6 bases at J, with 13 bases between. This CDR3 contains 15 residues. The CDR3 protein is CASSLQAIVPGELFF. The CDR3 bases are TGTGCCAGCAGCTTGCAGGCAATAGTCCCCGGGGAGCTGTTTTTT.

J is TRBJ1-5 and V is TRBV9, with D uncertain. Trimming cost V 2 bases and J 0 bases, with 9 bases left between them. Germline values: CDR1 SGDLS, CDR2 YYNGEE. The CDR3 is made up of 15 amino acids. CDR3 sequence (DNA): TGTGCCAGCAGCGTCACCGGGGATAGCAATCAGCCCCAGCATTTT. Amino acids: CASSVTGDSNQPQHF.

This chain connects TRBV25-1 to TRBJ1-1, with a tentative D call TRBD1 (6 bases). The ends were cut back, 3 bases at V and 5 bases at J, with 13 bases in the middle. CDR1 and CDR2 (germline): MGHDK, SYGVNS. CDR3 length equals 14 residues. The CDR3 region is CASSDIQGNTEAFF. CDR3 DNA sequence: TGTGCCAGCAGTGATATACAGGGAAATACTGAAGCTTTCTTT.